The rows below give T cell receptor beta chains drawn from one sample of a study of blood T cell repertoires in COVID-19. Using immunoSEQ multiplex PCR, the repertoire was profiled, and TCRdb retains in-frame clones only, with some absent. The profile covers tens of thousands of clones, with about two thirds appearing a single time and approximately 16% taken by the ten largest. Sequencing was carried out using peripheral blood. The origin of the receptors is a human donor in a cohort sampled during active COVID-19. Each CDR3 is given with its conserved first and last residue. A D gene is named only where the DNA matches it firmly. Rows may omit the clone size; those that give it use once, few, many or a size class.

v_gene,d_gene,j_gene,abundance,CDR3aa
TRBV28,TRBD1,TRBJ2-6,-,CASSLLGQGAPGANVLTF
TRBV5-1,TRBD1,TRBJ1-1,-,CASSLAQGVSTEAFF
TRBV10-3,-,TRBJ1-5,few,CAISETGRQPQHF
TRBV28,TRBD2,TRBJ2-3,-,CASSFLTSLGLSTDTQYF
TRBV6-4,TRBD2,TRBJ2-1,once,CASRELAGGVYEQFF
TRBV28,-,TRBJ1-4,-,CASSRTGSTNEKLFF
TRBV12-5,-,TRBJ2-7,few,CASAGRGRFQQYF
TRBV11-3,-,TRBJ2-5,-,CASSPLSLGGETQYF
TRBV4-3,-,TRBJ1-1,-,CASSQGPGLTNTEAFF
TRBV19,-,TRBJ1-5,-,CASKIFNQPQHF
TRBV1,-,TRBJ2-7,-,CTSSPPPGIHYEQYF
TRBV4-1,TRBD2,TRBJ2-1,-,CASSQKPGTSRNEQFF
TRBV2,-,TRBJ1-2,few,CASGRGVESGYGYTF
TRBV5-5,-,TRBJ1-1,-,CASSLIGTLNTEAFF
TRBV4-3,-,TRBJ1-2,few,CASNQDHTGSHYGYTF
TRBV5-8,TRBD1,TRBJ2-1,-,CASSLGQGDYNEQFF
TRBV11-2,TRBD1,TRBJ2-4,-,CASSSMMDRGANIQYF
TRBV3-1/TRBV3-2,TRBD2,TRBJ2-3,-,CASSQRGGARTDTQYF
TRBV28,TRBD1,TRBJ1-2,few,CASSLWTGGNYGYTF
TRBV6-5,-,TRBJ1-1,-,CASSYSTGSTEAFF
TRBV27,TRBD2,TRBJ2-3,-,CASRLAGGPADTQYF
TRBV3-1/TRBV3-2,TRBD2,TRBJ2-7,-,CASSQPGTSENEQYF
TRBV6-2/TRBV6-3,-,TRBJ1-2,-,CASSYSTDYGYTF
TRBV28,TRBD2,TRBJ2-1,few,CASSPYWTSGKLNEQFF
TRBV7-8,-,TRBJ2-6,-,CASSPRAPKVAGANVLTF
TRBV28,-,TRBJ1-4,-,CASTQQGGGEKLFF
TRBV6-6,-,TRBJ2-1,-,CASRDTSSYNEQFF